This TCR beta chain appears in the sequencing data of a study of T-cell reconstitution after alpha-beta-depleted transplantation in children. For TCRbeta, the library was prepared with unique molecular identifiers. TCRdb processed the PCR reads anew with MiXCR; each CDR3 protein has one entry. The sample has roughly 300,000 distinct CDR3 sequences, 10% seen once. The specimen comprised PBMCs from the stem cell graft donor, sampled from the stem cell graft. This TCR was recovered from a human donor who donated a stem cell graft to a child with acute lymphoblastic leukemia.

CDR3 amino acids: CASSLTRTGLSYEQYF. The CDR3 DNA sequence: TGTGCCAGCAGTTTAACACGGACAGGACTCTCCTACGAGCAGTACTTC. The chain carries TRBV12-3 or TRBV12-4 and TRBJ2-7, with 7 nucleotides matching TRBD1. This CDR3 spans 16 amino acids. With 2 bases clipped from V and 0 bases from J, the junction kept 7 bases outside the gene matches.